This T cell receptor beta chain was identified during a study of CD8 T cells in ankylosing spondylitis. Study observations and caveats: Characteristic, it appeared, of ankylosing spondylitis blood was a TCR beta motif of eight highly homologous variants. Clones linked with disease were CD8+ and fairly uncommon in the peripheral blood. Reports say disease-linked clones showed up significantly more in matched ankylosing spondylitis synovial fluid.

The CDR3 consists of 15 residues. The ends lost 5 bases at V and 2 bases at J; junction bases unmatched: 6. Germline V gives CDR1 MNHEY, CDR2 SMNVEV (reference sequence). Each CDR3 protein gets one entry after TCRdb re-called the 5' RACE reads with MiXCR. The sample consists of around 33,000 distinct CDR3 sequences, 7.2% of them appearing once. This clonotype is classed as medium-sized. Its matching antigen is unknown. The sequence was obtained from a male donor with ankylosing spondylitis or in good health (not recorded which). Specimen: blood, either unsorted or a sorted T cell fraction (not recorded which). The V gene is TRBV27, the J gene TRBJ2-1; 7 positions agree with TRBD1. CDR3 residues: CASSVDRDTYNEQFF. The CDR3, as DNA: TGTGCCAGCAGTGTCGACAGGGACACCTACAATGAGCAGTTCTTC.